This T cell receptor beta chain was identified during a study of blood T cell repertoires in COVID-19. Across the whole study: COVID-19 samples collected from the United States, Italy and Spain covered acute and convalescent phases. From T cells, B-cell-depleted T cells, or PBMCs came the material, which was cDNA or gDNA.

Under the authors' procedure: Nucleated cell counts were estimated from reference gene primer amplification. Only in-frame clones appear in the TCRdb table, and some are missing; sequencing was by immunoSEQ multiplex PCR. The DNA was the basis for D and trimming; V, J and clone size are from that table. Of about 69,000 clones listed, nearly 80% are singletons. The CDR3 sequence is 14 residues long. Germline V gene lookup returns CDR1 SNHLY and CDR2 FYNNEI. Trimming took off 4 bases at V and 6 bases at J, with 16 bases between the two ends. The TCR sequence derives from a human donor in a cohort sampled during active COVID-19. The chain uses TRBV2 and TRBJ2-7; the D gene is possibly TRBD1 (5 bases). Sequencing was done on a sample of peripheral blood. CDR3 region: CASSVGLNDPEQYF. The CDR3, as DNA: TGTGCCAGCAGTGTGGGGCTTAATGACCCCGAGCAGTACTTC.